A single T cell receptor beta chain is shown here with its context. This CDR3 has 18 residues. V lost 3 bases, J lost 1 base, and 11 bases stayed unmatched. Germline V lookup: CDR1 SGHAT, CDR2 FQNNGV. The entry originates in a study of blood T cell repertoires in COVID-19. Study in general: The origin of the acute and convalescent COVID-19 samples was the United States, Italy and Spain.

This table comes from immunoSEQ multiplex PCR, and its TCRdb copy is limited to in-frame clones, with some not included. Counted here are about 260,000 clones, about 80% occurring once; the ten biggest clones make up 7.5% to 9%. The sample taken for sequencing was peripheral blood. V and J are TRBV11-2 and TRBJ2-3, with 9 bases lining up with TRBD2. The receptor comes from a human donor in a cohort sampled during active COVID-19. In nucleotides, the CDR3 is TGTGCCAGCAGCTTTGGCGGACTAGCGTCGAGAGGCACAGATACGCAGTATTTT. Protein product: CASSFGGLASRGTDTQYF.